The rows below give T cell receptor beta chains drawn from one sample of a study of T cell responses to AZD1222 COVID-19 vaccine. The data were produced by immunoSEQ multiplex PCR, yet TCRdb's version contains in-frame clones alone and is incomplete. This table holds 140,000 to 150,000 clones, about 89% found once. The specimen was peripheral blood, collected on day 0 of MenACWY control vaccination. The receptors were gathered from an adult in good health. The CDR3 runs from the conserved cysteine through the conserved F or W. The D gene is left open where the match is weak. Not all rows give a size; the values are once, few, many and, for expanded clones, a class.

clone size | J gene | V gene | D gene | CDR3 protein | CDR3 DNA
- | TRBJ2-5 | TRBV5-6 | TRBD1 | CASSLQGLETQYF | TGTGCCAGCAGCTTACAGGGGCTAGAGACCCAGTACTTC
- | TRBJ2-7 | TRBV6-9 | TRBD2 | CASSGPGTSGRAPFYEQYF | TGTGCCAGCAGTGGACCCGGGACTAGCGGGAGGGCCCCATTTTACGAGCAGTACTTC
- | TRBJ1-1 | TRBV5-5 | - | CASSLVRTLNTEAFF | TGTGCCAGCAGCTTGGTTAGGACACTGAACACTGAAGCTTTCTTT
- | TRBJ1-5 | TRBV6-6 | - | CASSYSPQPQHF | TGTGCCAGCAGTTACTCTCCCCAGCCCCAGCATTTT
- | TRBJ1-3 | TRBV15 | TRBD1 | CATGQEAGNTIYF | TGTGCCACCGGACAGGAGGCTGGAAACACCATATATTTT
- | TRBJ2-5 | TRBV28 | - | CASSLSWGYQETQYF | TGTGCCAGCAGTTTATCTTGGGGGTACCAAGAGACCCAGTACTTC
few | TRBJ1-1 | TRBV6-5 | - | CASTNRVRDTEAFF | TGTGCCAGCACAAATCGGGTCAGGGACACTGAAGCTTTCTTT
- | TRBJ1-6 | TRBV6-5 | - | CASSYLEGKNSPLHF | TGTGCCAGCAGTTACCTTGAGGGGAAAAATTCACCCCTCCACTTT
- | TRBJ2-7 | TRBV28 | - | CASSSAALVYEQYF | TGTGCCAGCAGCTCCGCCGCCCTCGTCTACGAGCAGTACTTC
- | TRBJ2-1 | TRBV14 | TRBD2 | CASSRLGLAEQEQFF | TGTGCCAGCAGCCGCCTCGGACTAGCGGAACAGGAGCAGTTCTTC
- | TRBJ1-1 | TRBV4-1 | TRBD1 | CASSQDRGRDTEAFF | TGCGCCAGCAGCCAGGACAGGGGAAGGGACACTGAAGCTTTCTTT
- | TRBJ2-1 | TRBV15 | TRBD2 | CATSRGTSGDEQFF | TGTGCCACCAGCCGCGGGACTAGCGGCGATGAGCAGTTCTTC
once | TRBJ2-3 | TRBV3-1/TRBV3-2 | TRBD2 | CASSLRLAGDTDTQYF | TGTGCCAGCAGCCTTCGACTAGCGGGAGACACAGATACGCAGTATTTT
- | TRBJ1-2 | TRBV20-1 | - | CSAPGAHGYTF | TGCAGTGCTCCTGGAGCGCATGGCTACACCTTC
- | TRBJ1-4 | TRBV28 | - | CASSLGGEKLFF | TGTGCCAGCAGTTTGGGAGGTGAAAAACTGTTTTTT
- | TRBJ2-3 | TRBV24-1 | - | CATSDRDTQYF | TGTGCCACCAGTGACAGAGATACGCAGTATTTT
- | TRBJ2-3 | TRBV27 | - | CANRASADTQYF | TGTGCCAACCGAGCAAGCGCAGATACGCAGTATTTT
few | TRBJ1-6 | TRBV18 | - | CASSQNWDGQNSPLHF | TGTGCCAGCTCGCAAAACTGGGACGGACAAAATTCACCCCTCCACTTT
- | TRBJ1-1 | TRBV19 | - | CASSHRVPTEAFF | TGTGCCAGTTCCCATCGGGTGCCTACTGAAGCTTTCTTT
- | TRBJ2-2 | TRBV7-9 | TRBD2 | CASSQRDYANTGELFF | TGTGCCAGCAGCCAGCGGGACTACGCGAACACCGGGGAGCTGTTTTTT
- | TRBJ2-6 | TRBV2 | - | CASTTRGAGANVLTF | TGTGCCAGCACAACTCGGGGCGCTGGGGCCAACGTCCTGACTTTC
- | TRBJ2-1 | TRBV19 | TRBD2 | CASSIGPSGNEQFF | TGTGCCAGTAGTATTGGGCCTAGCGGTAATGAGCAGTTCTTC
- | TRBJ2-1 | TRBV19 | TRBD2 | CASSGGLAGAPSYNEQFF | TGTGCCAGTAGTGGAGGACTAGCGGGAGCCCCCTCCTACAATGAGCAGTTCTTC
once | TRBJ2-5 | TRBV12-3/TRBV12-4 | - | CASGGLRGETQYF | TGTGCCAGCGGAGGTCTGAGGGGAGAGACCCAGTACTTC
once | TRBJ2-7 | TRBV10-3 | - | CAISADRAYEQYF | TGTGCCATCAGTGCGGACAGAGCCTACGAGCAGTACTTC
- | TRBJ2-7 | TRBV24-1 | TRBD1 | CATSSGQAPYEQYF | TGTGCCACCAGTTCAGGACAGGCGCCATACGAGCAGTACTTC
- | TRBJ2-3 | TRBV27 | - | CASSLSRWAARADTQYF | TGTGCCAGCAGTTTATCGAGATGGGCGGCGAGGGCGGATACGCAGTATTTT
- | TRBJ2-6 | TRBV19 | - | CASRLGAQISGANVLTF | TGTGCCAGTAGGCTGGGGGCCCAAATCTCTGGGGCCAACGTCCTGACTTTC
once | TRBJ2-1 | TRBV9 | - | CASSVAGANEQFF | TGTGCCAGCAGCGTAGCCGGGGCCAATGAGCAGTTCTTC
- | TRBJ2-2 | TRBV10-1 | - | CASSDEPLGELFF | TGCGCCAGCAGTGATGAGCCGCTTGGGGAGCTGTTTTTT
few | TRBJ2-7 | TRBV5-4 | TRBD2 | CASSQAGGPTYEQYF | TGTGCCAGCAGTCAAGCGGGAGGGCCTACCTACGAGCAGTACTTC
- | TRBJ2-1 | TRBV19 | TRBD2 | CASSIRLAGPSEQFF | TGTGCCAGTAGTATTCGACTAGCGGGCCCCAGCGAGCAGTTCTTC
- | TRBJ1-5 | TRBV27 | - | CASSSGAQPQHF | TGTGCCAGCAGTTCAGGAGCTCAGCCCCAGCATTTT
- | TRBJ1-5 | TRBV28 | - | CASSAGQFNQPQHF | TGTGCCAGCAGTGCCGGACAGTTCAATCAGCCCCAGCATTTT
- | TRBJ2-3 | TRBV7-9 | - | CASSLNVLYYEYF | TGTGCCAGCAGCTTAAACGTCTTGTATTACGAGTATTTT
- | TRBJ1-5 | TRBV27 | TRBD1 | CASSQGVSRQPQHF | TGTGCCAGCAGCCAGGGGGTATCGAGACAGCCCCAGCATTTT
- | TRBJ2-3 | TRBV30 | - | CAWSVRGHTQYF | TGTGCCTGGAGTGTACGGGGGCATACGCAGTATTTT
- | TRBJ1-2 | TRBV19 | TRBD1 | CASSIRQGGAGGYTF | TGTGCCAGTAGTATACGGCAGGGGGGCGCCGGTGGCTACACCTTC
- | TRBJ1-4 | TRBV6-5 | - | CASSPGGPVNEKLFF | TGTGCCAGCAGTCCTGGCGGACCCGTTAATGAAAAACTGTTTTTT
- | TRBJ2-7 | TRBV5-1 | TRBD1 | CASSLATGAEQYF | TGCGCCAGCAGCTTGGCAACAGGGGCCGAGCAGTACTTC
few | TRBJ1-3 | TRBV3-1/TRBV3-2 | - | CASSQGPSGNTIYF | TGTGCCAGCAGCCAAGGCCCCTCTGGAAACACCATATATTTT
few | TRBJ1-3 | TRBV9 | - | CASSPGGTSGNTIYF | TGTGCCAGCAGCCCCGGGGGGACCTCTGGAAACACCATATATTTT
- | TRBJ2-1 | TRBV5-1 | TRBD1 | CASSSGTALDNEQFF | TGCGCCAGCAGCTCCGGGACAGCACTGGACAATGAGCAGTTCTTC
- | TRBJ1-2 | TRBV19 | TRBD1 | CASSITGTGFYGYTF | TGTGCCAGTAGTATTACCGGGACAGGCTTCTATGGCTACACCTTC
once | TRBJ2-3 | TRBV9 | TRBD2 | CATSLAGEDTQYF | TGTGCCACCTCACTAGCGGGAGAAGATACGCAGTATTTT
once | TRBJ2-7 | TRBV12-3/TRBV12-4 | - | CASSGPEQYF | TGTGCCAGCAGCGGACCGGAGCAGTACTTC
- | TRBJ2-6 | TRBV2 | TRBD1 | CASKQGAVGANVLTF | TGTGCCAGTAAACAGGGGGCGGTAGGGGCCAACGTCCTGACTTTC
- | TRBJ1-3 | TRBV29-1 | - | CSVEVMGNTIYF | TGCAGCGTTGAAGTTATGGGAAACACCATATATTTT
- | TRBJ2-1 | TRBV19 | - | CASSPGLLIDNEQFF | TGTGCCAGTAGTCCGGGACTCCTTATTGATAATGAGCAGTTCTTC
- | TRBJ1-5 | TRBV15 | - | CATSPTGGISNQPQHF | TGTGCCACCAGCCCTACGGGGGGGATTAGCAATCAGCCCCAGCATTTT
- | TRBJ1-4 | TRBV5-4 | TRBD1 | CASSPGGGQGGEKLFF | TGTGCCAGCAGCCCTGGAGGGGGACAGGGGGGTGAAAAACTGTTTTTT
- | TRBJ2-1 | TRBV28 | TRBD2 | CASSSPGLAANNEQFF | TGTGCCAGCAGTTCCCCGGGACTAGCGGCGAACAATGAGCAGTTCTTC
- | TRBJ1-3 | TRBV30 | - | CAWSNGGAGNTIYF | TGTGCCTGGAGTAACGGAGGGGCTGGAAACACCATATATTTT
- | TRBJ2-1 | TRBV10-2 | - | CASSEGEQFF | TGCGCCAGCAGTGAGGGGGAGCAGTTCTTC
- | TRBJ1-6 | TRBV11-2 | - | CASSRGRGSNSPLHF | TGTGCCAGCAGCCGGGGGCGCGGAAGTAATTCACCCCTCCACTTT
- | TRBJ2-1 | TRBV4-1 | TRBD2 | CASSLRTSGRGRNEQFF | TGCGCCAGCAGCCTTCGGACTAGCGGGAGGGGAAGGAATGAGCAGTTCTTC
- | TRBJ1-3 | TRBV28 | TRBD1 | CASSPGGQRGNTIYF | TGTGCCAGCAGTCCGGGGGGACAGCGCGGAAACACCATATATTTT
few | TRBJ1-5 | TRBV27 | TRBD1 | CASSLQGALWPQHF | TGTGCCAGCAGTCTACAGGGGGCCCTGTGGCCCCAGCATTTT
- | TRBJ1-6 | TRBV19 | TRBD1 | CASSQDRQNSPLHF | TGTGCCAGTAGCCAGGACAGGCAGAATTCACCCCTCCACTTT
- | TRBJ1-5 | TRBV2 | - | CASRSGGGGGQPQHF | TGTGCCAGCAGATCGGGGGGCGGTGGCGGTCAGCCCCAGCATTTT